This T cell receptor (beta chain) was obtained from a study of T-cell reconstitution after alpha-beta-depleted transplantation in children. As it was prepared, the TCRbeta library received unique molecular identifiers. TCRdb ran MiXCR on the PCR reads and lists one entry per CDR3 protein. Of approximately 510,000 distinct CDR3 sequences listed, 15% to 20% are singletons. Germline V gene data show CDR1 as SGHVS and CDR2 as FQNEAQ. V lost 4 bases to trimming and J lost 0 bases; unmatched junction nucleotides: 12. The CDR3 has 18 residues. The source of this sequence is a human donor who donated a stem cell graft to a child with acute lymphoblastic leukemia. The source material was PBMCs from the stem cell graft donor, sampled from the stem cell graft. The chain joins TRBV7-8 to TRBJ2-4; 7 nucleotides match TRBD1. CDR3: CASSSGTDLILAKNIQYF. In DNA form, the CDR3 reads TGTGCCAGCAGCTCCGGGACAGATCTGATTCTAGCCAAAAACATTCAGTACTTC.